These T cell receptor beta chains were read from a single sample in a study of blood T cells in healthy people across ages. TCRdb re-derived calls from the 5' RACE reads in MiXCR, one entry per CDR3 protein. Of nearly 800,000 distinct CDR3 sequences listed, just over 55% were seen once; the top ten hold 20% to 30%. Input material: blood. These receptors all stem from a man aged 35-49 years in good health. CDR3s include the opening cysteine and the closing phenylalanine or tryptophan. The order of the fields is D gene, V gene, J gene, clone size, CDR3 protein, CDR3 DNA. The D gene is left open where the match is weak. The size of a clone is reported for some rows only, either as once, few or many, or as a class for expanded clones.

d_gene: .; v_gene: TRBV12-3/TRBV12-4; j_gene: TRBJ1-2; abundance: .; CDR3aa: CASSLDLSGDTTNYGYTF; CDR3nt: TGTGCCAGCAGTTTAGATCTCTCCGGGGACACGACTAACTATGGCTACACCTTC
d_gene: TRBD2; v_gene: TRBV7-2; j_gene: TRBJ2-1; abundance: few; CDR3aa: CASSLAGGPNEQFF; CDR3nt: TGTGCCAGCAGCTTAGCGGGAGGGCCCAATGAGCAGTTCTTC
d_gene: .; v_gene: TRBV12-3/TRBV12-4; j_gene: TRBJ1-2; abundance: .; CDR3aa: CASSPVGVGGYTF; CDR3nt: TGTGCCAGCAGCCCTGTAGGGGTTGGTGGCTACACCTTC
d_gene: TRBD2; v_gene: TRBV6-5; j_gene: TRBJ2-7; abundance: .; CDR3aa: CASSYRGTTRSSYEQYF; CDR3nt: TGTGCCAGCAGTTACCGTGGGACTACCCGAAGCTCCTACGAGCAGTACTTC
d_gene: .; v_gene: TRBV12-3/TRBV12-4; j_gene: TRBJ1-1; abundance: .; CDR3aa: CASSSRQTMNTEAFF; CDR3nt: TGTGCCAGCAGTTCCCGGCAGACCATGAACACTGAAGCTTTCTTT
d_gene: .; v_gene: TRBV6-2/TRBV6-3; j_gene: TRBJ2-2; abundance: .; CDR3aa: CASSYPGGRTGELFF; CDR3nt: TGTGCCAGCAGTTACCCCGGGGGGCGCACCGGGGAGCTGTTTTTT
d_gene: .; v_gene: TRBV6-2/TRBV6-3; j_gene: TRBJ1-2; abundance: .; CDR3aa: CASIFGAPGYGYTF; CDR3nt: TGTGCCAGCATTTTTGGGGCTCCCGGCTATGGCTACACCTTC
d_gene: TRBD1; v_gene: TRBV7-8; j_gene: TRBJ2-1; abundance: .; CDR3aa: CASSLIRGQGGMNEQFF; CDR3nt: TGTGCCAGCAGCTTAATCCGGGGACAGGGGGGTATGAATGAGCAGTTCTTC
d_gene: TRBD1; v_gene: TRBV6-2/TRBV6-3; j_gene: TRBJ2-7; abundance: .; CDR3aa: CASDLTGGGSYEQYF; CDR3nt: TGTGCCAGCGACCTGACAGGGGGCGGGAGTTACGAGCAGTACTTC
d_gene: TRBD1; v_gene: TRBV11-2; j_gene: TRBJ1-2; abundance: few; CDR3aa: CASSLDRGRGYTF; CDR3nt: TGTGCCAGCAGTCTGGACAGGGGGAGAGGCTACACCTTC
d_gene: .; v_gene: TRBV7-6; j_gene: TRBJ1-6; abundance: .; CDR3aa: CASSLASTYSPLHF; CDR3nt: TGTGCCAGCAGCTTAGCAAGTACCTACTCACCCCTCCACTTT
d_gene: .; v_gene: TRBV29-1; j_gene: TRBJ2-7; abundance: .; CDR3aa: CSVELDLPYEQYF; CDR3nt: TGCAGCGTTGAATTAGATTTACCCTACGAGCAGTACTTC
d_gene: .; v_gene: TRBV11-3; j_gene: TRBJ2-6; abundance: .; CDR3aa: CASPGGSGANVLTF; CDR3nt: TGTGCCAGCCCTGGGGGCTCTGGGGCCAACGTCCTGACTTTC
d_gene: TRBD2; v_gene: TRBV11-2; j_gene: TRBJ2-3; abundance: once; CDR3aa: CASSRSGRESTDTQYF; CDR3nt: TGTGCCAGCAGCCGTTCGGGGCGGGAGAGCACAGATACGCAGTATTTT
d_gene: .; v_gene: TRBV7-9; j_gene: TRBJ1-6; abundance: .; CDR3aa: CASSLVRTDNSPLHF; CDR3nt: TGTGCCAGCAGCTTAGTTCGGACGGATAATTCACCCCTCCACTTT
d_gene: TRBD1; v_gene: TRBV7-9; j_gene: TRBJ1-2; abundance: .; CDR3aa: CGAGQGMDGYTF; CDR3nt: TGTGGTGCGGGACAGGGGATGGATGGCTACACCTTC
d_gene: .; v_gene: TRBV6-1; j_gene: TRBJ1-2; abundance: .; CDR3aa: CASWPGGNYGYTF; CDR3nt: TGTGCCAGCTGGCCAGGAGGGAACTATGGCTACACCTTC
d_gene: .; v_gene: TRBV12-3/TRBV12-4; j_gene: TRBJ1-5; abundance: few; CDR3aa: CASSLTGGKQPQHF; CDR3nt: TGTGCCAGCAGTTTAACGGGGGGGAAACAGCCCCAGCATTTT
d_gene: .; v_gene: TRBV3-1; j_gene: TRBJ2-3; abundance: .; CDR3aa: CASSPGGRPGPHTQYF; CDR3nt: TGTGCCAGCAGCCCTGGTGGGAGGCCGGGACCGCATACGCAGTATTTT
d_gene: TRBD2; v_gene: TRBV18; j_gene: TRBJ2-3; abundance: .; CDR3aa: CASSPLLADTDTQYF; CDR3nt: TGTGCCAGCTCACCACTACTAGCGGACACAGATACGCAGTATTTT
d_gene: .; v_gene: TRBV14; j_gene: TRBJ2-5; abundance: few; CDR3aa: CASSQDFNVETQYF; CDR3nt: TGTGCCAGCAGCCAAGATTTTAACGTGGAGACCCAGTACTTC
d_gene: TRBD1; v_gene: TRBV20-1; j_gene: TRBJ1-1; abundance: .; CDR3aa: CSAGDRGLAEAFF; CDR3nt: TGCAGTGCGGGAGACAGGGGTTTGGCTGAAGCTTTCTTT
d_gene: .; v_gene: TRBV7-9; j_gene: TRBJ1-1; abundance: few; CDR3aa: CASIDFRVDSNEAFF; CDR3nt: TGTGCCAGCATCGACTTTCGGGTGGACAGTAATGAAGCTTTCTTT
d_gene: .; v_gene: TRBV20-1; j_gene: TRBJ2-3; abundance: .; CDR3aa: CSTSPLDTQYF; CDR3nt: TGCAGTACTAGCCCACTAGATACGCAGTATTTT
d_gene: TRBD1; v_gene: TRBV5-1; j_gene: TRBJ2-3; abundance: .; CDR3aa: CASRTGDSTDTQYF; CDR3nt: TGCGCCAGCAGGACAGGGGATAGCACAGATACGCAGTATTTT
d_gene: TRBD2; v_gene: TRBV29-1; j_gene: TRBJ2-2; abundance: once; CDR3aa: CSVGLAGGTTGELFF; CDR3nt: TGCAGCGTTGGATTAGCGGGAGGAACCACCGGGGAGCTGTTTTTT
d_gene: .; v_gene: TRBV5-1; j_gene: TRBJ2-1; abundance: .; CDR3aa: CASSWAGYSGQEQFF; CDR3nt: TGCGCCAGCAGCTGGGCCGGATACTCGGGACAAGAGCAGTTCTTC
d_gene: .; v_gene: TRBV28; j_gene: TRBJ2-5; abundance: .; CDR3aa: CASSPSPTQETQYF; CDR3nt: TGTGCCAGCAGCCCATCTCCGACCCAAGAGACCCAGTACTTC